This TCR beta chain was obtained from a study of shared clonotypes between healthy human individuals. As for the study in general: Each donor's CD8 memory used one plate, CD8 naive two, each CD4 subset three. Study conclusions and caveats: Larger richness was generally estimated for naive than memory subsets. The donor pool, a small one, limited the genetic and exposure-history diversity represented.

CDR1 is SGHDN and CDR2 is FVKESK in the germline V gene. Trimming removed 0 bases at V and 9 bases at J, with 6 bases between. This CDR3 comprises 13 residues. An even split of each subset's genomic DNA across several immunoSEQ plates was performed. Repertoires were generated with immunoSEQ multiplex PCR, while TCRdb's copy carries only in-frame clones and drops some. The repertoire consists of some 980,000 clones, with approximately 76% occurring once and the leading ten covering roughly 1.5%. On this clone: Its cognate antigen is unknown.

The J gene is TRBJ1-6, the V gene TRBV14; D gene unclear. The sample was memory CD4+ T cells sorted from blood. Subset described: CD45RA-negative fraction. This TCR came from a man aged 18 to 29 in good health. CDR3 residues: CASSQDLSSPLHF. CDR3 nucleotide sequence: TGTGCCAGCAGCCAAGATCTTAGTTCACCCCTCCACTTT.